Here is one T cell receptor beta chain with its context. Its target is unknown. At one boundary the junction diverges from the germline segment, which might be a read error. These data belong to a study of T cells in Graves' hyperthyroidism and ophthalmopathy. The CDR3 runs to 14 residues. Germline values: CDR1 SGHVS, CDR2 FNYEAQ. With a duration under 2 months, the hyperthyroidism was newly diagnosed in patients aged 18 to 65. For the diagnoses, clinical symptoms, serum thyroxine and TRAb, thyroid ultrasound and orbital computed tomography were used. Study findings and constraints: A model using 13 V-J features told ophthalmopathy apart from stable hyperthyroidism. Most thyroid clonotypes expanded above 0.001 were also detected in blood.

RNA transcripts were the template for amplifying TCR beta CDR3 regions. The HTBI primer set was used in a first-round RT-PCR of the TCR CDR3. TCRdb itself ran the multiplex PCR reads through MiXCR, one entry per CDR3 protein. The sample holds hundreds of thousands of distinct CDR3 sequences, 38% seen once. The specimen was blood. The V gene is TRBV7-6, the J gene TRBJ1-1, with D uncertain. The sequence was obtained from a young man with Graves' hyperthyroidism. The DNA of the CDR3 is TGTGCCGGCAGCTTGGGCGGCCTGAACACTGAAGCTTTCTTT. Its protein product is CAGSLGGLNTEAFF.